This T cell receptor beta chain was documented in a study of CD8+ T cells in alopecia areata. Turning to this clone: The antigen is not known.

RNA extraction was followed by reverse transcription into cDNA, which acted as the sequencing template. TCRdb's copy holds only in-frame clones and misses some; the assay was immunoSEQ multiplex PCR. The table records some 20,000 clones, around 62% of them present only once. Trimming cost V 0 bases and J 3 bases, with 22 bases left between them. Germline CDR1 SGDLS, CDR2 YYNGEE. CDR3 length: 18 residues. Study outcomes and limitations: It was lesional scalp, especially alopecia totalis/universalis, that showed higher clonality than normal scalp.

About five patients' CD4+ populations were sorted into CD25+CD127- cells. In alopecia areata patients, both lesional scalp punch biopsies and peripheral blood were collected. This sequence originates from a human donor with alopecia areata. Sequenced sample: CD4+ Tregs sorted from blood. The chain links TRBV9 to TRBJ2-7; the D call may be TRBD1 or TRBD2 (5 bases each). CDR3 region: CASSVAARPGTMGYEQYF. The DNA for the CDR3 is TGTGCCAGCAGCGTAGCTGCAAGGCCCGGGACGATGGGCTACGAGCAGTACTTC.